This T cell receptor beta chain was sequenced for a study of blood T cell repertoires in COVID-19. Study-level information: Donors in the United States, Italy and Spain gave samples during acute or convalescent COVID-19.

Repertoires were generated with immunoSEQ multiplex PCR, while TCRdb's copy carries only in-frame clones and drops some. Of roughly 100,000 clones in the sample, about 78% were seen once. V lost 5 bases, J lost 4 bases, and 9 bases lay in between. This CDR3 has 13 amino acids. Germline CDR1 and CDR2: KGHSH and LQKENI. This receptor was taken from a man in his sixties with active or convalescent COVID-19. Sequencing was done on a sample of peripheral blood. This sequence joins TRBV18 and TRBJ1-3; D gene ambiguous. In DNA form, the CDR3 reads TGTGCCAGCTCAAACACAGAGGGAAACACCATATATTTT. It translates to CASSNTEGNTIYF. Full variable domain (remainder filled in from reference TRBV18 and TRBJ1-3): NAGVMQNPRHLVRRRGQEARLRCSPMKGHSHVYWYRQLPEEGLKFMVYLQKENIIDESGMPKERFSAEFPKEGPSILRIQQVVRGDSAAYFCASSNTEGNTIYFGEGSWLTVV.